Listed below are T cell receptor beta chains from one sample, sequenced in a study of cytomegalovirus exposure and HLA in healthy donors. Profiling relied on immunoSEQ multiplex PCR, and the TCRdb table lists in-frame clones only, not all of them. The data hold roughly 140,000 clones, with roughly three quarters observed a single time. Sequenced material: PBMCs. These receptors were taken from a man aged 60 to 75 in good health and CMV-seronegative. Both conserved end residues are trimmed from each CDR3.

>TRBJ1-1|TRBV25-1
ASGRGTEAF
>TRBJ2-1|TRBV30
AWKGGGEQF
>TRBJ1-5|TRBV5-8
ASSTPGGRYNQPQH
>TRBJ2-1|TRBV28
ASSLFVLAGGPNEQF
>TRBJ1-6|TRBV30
ACKDPGSSPLH
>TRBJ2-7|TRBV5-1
ASSFRDSLEQY
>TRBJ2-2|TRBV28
ASRRTANTGELF
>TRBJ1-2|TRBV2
ASSVRQGSDGYT
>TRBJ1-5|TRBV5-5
ASSSGQGHQPQH
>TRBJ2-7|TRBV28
ASSLVPGAYEQY
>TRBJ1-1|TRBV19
ASSMGQRGTEAF
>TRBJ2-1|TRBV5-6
ASRGLAALNEQF
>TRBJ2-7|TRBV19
ASRPGQGEITLYEQY
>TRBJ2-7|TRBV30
AWSVGVGTSGKAYEQY
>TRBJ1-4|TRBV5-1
ASSLGQDNEKLF
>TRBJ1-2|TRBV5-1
ASSLDRAVYGYT
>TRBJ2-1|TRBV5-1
ASSLLAGAGQF
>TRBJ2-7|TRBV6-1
ASTLTGLSGHEQY
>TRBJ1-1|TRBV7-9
ASSPDSGTEAF
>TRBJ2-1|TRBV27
ASGTNSYNEQF
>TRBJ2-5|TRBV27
ASSLFEGAQETQY
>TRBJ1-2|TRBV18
ASSPLREPDYQAGYT
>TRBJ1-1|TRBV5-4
ASSLDRANEAF
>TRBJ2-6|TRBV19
ASSMAGGWSGANVLT
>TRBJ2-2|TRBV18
ASSAGQSPTGELF
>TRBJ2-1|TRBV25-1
ASRRESATEQF